This T cell receptor (beta chain) emerged from a study of blood T cell repertoires in COVID-19. About the study: Collection of acute and convalescent COVID-19 samples took place in the United States, Italy and Spain. The cDNA or gDNA used as material had been derived from T cells, B-cell-depleted T cells, or PBMCs.

This clone was seen just once. From germline, CDR1 is SNHLY and CDR2 FYNNEI. V was trimmed by 6 bases and J by 2 bases, leaving 11 bases between them. The CDR3 runs 13 residues. Authors' analysis steps: Reference gene primer amplification gave nucleated cell count estimates. TCRdb's copy holds only in-frame clones and misses some; the assay was immunoSEQ multiplex PCR. V and J calls and clone size are given by that table; D and trimming were obtained from the DNA. Among about 54,000 clones listed, almost 90% were seen once. This receptor was taken from a man aged 55 to 70 with active COVID-19. Sequencing was performed on peripheral blood. V gene TRBV2 combines with J gene TRBJ2-7, with a possible D match to TRBD2 (5 bases). The CDR3 bases are TGTGCCAGCAGCGCCGAGCGGCCCTACGAGCAGTACTTC. It encodes CASSAERPYEQYF.